Shown below are 10 T cell receptor beta chains from a single sample sequenced in a study of blood T cell repertoires in COVID-19. Generated by immunoSEQ multiplex PCR, the TCRdb table keeps only in-frame clones and is missing some. The data hold tens of thousands of clones, with around 82% observed a single time. Sequenced: peripheral blood. These receptors were collected from a man older than 75 with active or convalescent COVID-19.

V usage is TRBV5-1 and J usage is TRBJ2-1; maybe TRBD1 (6 bases). V was pared by 6 bases and J by 7 bases, with 23 bases between. The CDR3 contains 16 residues. The germline CDR1 and CDR2 sequences are SGHRS and YFSETQ. DNA of the CDR3: TGCGCCAGCACACATTCCGGGACACCCTCCAGAAATGAGCAGTTCTTC. Protein product: CASTHSGTPSRNEQFF.

The chain uses TRBV27 and TRBJ2-7, with 11 bases matching TRBD2. Trimming took 3 bases from V and 3 from J; bases not matched to a gene: 7. The CDR3 extends over 16 amino acids. Per the germline V gene, CDR1 is MNHEY and CDR2 is SMNVEV (reference sequence). CDR3 nucleotide sequence: TGTGCCAGCAGTTTCCTTAAGACTAGCGGGGTCTACGAGCAGTACTTC. Encoded protein: CASSFLKTSGVYEQYF.

In this sample, this clone turned up once. This chain links TRBV19 with TRBJ1-5; D gene unclear. CDR3 length equals 13 residues. The germline CDR1 and CDR2 sequences are LNHDA and SQIVND (reference sequence). V was shortened by 4 bases and J by 2 bases, with 6 bases between the two germline ends. For the CDR3, the DNA is TGTGCCAGTAGTAGAGCCGGCAATCAGCCCCAGCATTTT. Translated, it gives CASSRAGNQPQHF.

The chain has TRBV27 and TRBJ2-7, with 8 bases matching TRBD2. With 0 bases clipped from V and 2 bases from J, the junction kept 6 bases outside the gene matches. Germline V gene sequence: CDR1 MNHEY, CDR2 SMNVEV (reference sequence). The CDR3 length is 16 residues. CDR3 sequence reads: CASSLSASGSTYEQYF. The CDR3 DNA reads TGTGCCAGCAGTTTATCAGCGAGCGGGAGCACCTACGAGCAGTACTTC.

The chain combines TRBV7-2 with TRBJ1-1; tentative D call: TRBD1 (6 bases). The germline V gene has CDR1 SGHTA and CDR2 FQGNSA. V was cut by 5 bases and J by 4 bases, with 23 bases left in between. This CDR3 has 17 amino acids. The CDR3 DNA reads as TGTGCCAGCAGCAGGGGGAGTTGGGTAGGGGCCGGCACTGAAGCTTTCTTT. Its translation is CASSRGSWVGAGTEAFF.

V gene TRBV9 combines with J gene TRBJ1-1; D remains unclear. Germline V gene lookup returns CDR1 SGDLS and CDR2 YYNGEE. The V gene lost 0 bases and the J gene lost 7 bases, with 13 bases spanning the gap. This CDR3 has 14 amino acids. CDR3 coding DNA: TGTGCCAGCAGCGTAGTTTCGGGGAGTTTTGAAGCTTTCTTT. It specifies CASSVVSGSFEAFF.

The genes are TRBV2 and TRBJ1-1, with a possible D match to TRBD1 (5 bases). V gave up 10 bases and J gave up 1 base, with 16 bases separating them. CDR3 length equals 14 residues. CDR1 is SNHLY and CDR2 is FYNNEI in the germline V gene. CDR3 residues: CATASQGQNTEAFF. CDR3 coding DNA: TGTGCCACCGCGTCGCAGGGCCAGAACACTGAAGCTTTCTTT.

This clone was counted a single time. The chain combines TRBV7-8 with TRBJ2-7; 7 positions match TRBD2. The germline V gene has CDR1 SGHVS and CDR2 FQNEAQ. The CDR3 covers 15 residues. The V segment lost 3 bases and the J segment 6 bases; nucleotides outside the gene matches: 11. The CDR3: CASSLTVGLVAEQYF. The DNA of the CDR3 is TGTGCCAGCAGCTTGACGGTAGGACTAGTTGCCGAGCAGTACTTC. The full variable domain, rest sourced from reference TRBV7-8 and TRBJ2-7, is GAGVSQSPRYKVAKRGQDVALRCDPISGHVSLFWYQQALGQGPEFLTYFQNEAQLDKSGLPSDRFFAERPEGSVSTLKIQRTQQEDSAVYLCASSLTVGLVAEQYFGPGTRLTVT.

This rearrangement joins TRBV27 to TRBJ1-2; the D gene is possibly TRBD1 (6 bases). The CDR3 is 15 amino acids. CDR1 is MNHEY, CDR2 SMNVEV, per germline (reference sequence). V was clipped by 5 bases and J by 0 bases, with 13 bases between them. The CDR3 protein is CASSPQGPANYGYTF. Written as DNA, the CDR3 is TGTGCCAGCAGTCCACAGGGCCCAGCTAACTATGGCTACACCTTC.

The chain employs TRBV10-3 and TRBJ2-7; 10 bases map to TRBD2. The ends lost 7 bases at V and 3 bases at J; junction bases unmatched: 3. Per germline, CDR1 ENHRY and CDR2 SYGVKD. This CDR3 has 13 residues. CDR3 nucleotides: TGTGCCATCACCCCTAGCGGGGGCTACGAGCAGTACTTC. As protein: CAITPSGGYEQYF.